This passage covers 16 T cell receptor beta chains from one sample sequenced in a study of CD8+ T cells in alopecia areata. Following RNA extraction, reverse transcription yielded cDNA that acted as the sequencing template. Clones were sequenced by immunoSEQ multiplex PCR, and TCRdb holds only the in-frame ones, with some missing. The sample gives about 270,000 clones, none seen only once, and the top ten clones hold 1.2%. Cutaneous lymph node cells were pooled, and they were sorted using CD4, CD8alpha, NKG2D, NKG2ACE and other markers. The specimen sequenced was CD4+ T cells sorted from a lymph node. The receptors here all came from a C3H/HeJ mouse with alopecia areata. The MHC haplotype of the strain is H2-k.

Remarks on this clone: Gene and germline names: mouse. The read terminates 4 residues ahead of where the CDR3 ends, so the germline J gene completes it. Other DNA sequences in this specimen translate into the identical CDR3. The V call is TRBV13-3, the J call TRBJ2-1; 7 bases match TRBD1. This CDR3 region has 15 residues. Germline V gene sequence: CDR1 NNHDY, CDR2 SYVADS. V gave up 0 bases and J gave up 0 bases; unmatched junction bases: 0. The CDR3 reads CASSDDRGNYAEQFF. The covered CDR3 bases are TGTGCCAGCAGTGATGACAGGGGTAACTATGCT.

In its sample, this clone was seen many times. Mouse germline and gene names are used. The read stops 4 residues short of the end of the CDR3; the missing end is completed from the germline J gene. The chain joins TRBV17 to TRBJ2-1; 7 nucleotides align to TRBD2. The CDR3 length is 14 residues. Per germline, CDR1 MNHDT and CDR2 YYDKIL. V shed 3 bases, J shed 3 bases, and the junction held 2 bases outside the gene matches. The CDR3 is CASSSWGFYAEQFF. The DNA read from the CDR3 is TGTGCTAGCAGTAGCTGGGGGTTCTATGCT. The full variable domain, rest sourced from reference TRBV17 and TRBJ2-1, is DTTVKQNPRYKLARVGKPVNLICSQTMNHDTMYWYQKKPNQAPKLLLFYYDKILNREADTFEKFQSSRPNNSFCSLYIGSAGLEYSAMYLCASSSWGFYAEQFFGPGTRLTVL.

There are a few counts of this clone. Germline and genes: mouse. The read ends 4 residues before the CDR3 terminus; that terminus is restored from the germline J gene. Additional DNA sequences in this sample encode the identical CDR3. The rearrangement joins TRBV13-1 to TRBJ2-3; D might be TRBD2 (6 bases). CDR1 NSHNY and CDR2 SYGAGN come from the germline V gene. V dropped 3 bases and J dropped 0 bases, with 11 bases sitting between them. This CDR3 has 15 amino acids. Incomplete CDR3 DNA: TGTGCCAGCAGTGGGCCGGGACTTAGTGCAGAA. Translated, it gives CASSGPGLSAE. The full-length CDR3 reads as CASSGPGLSAETLYF.

Note on this clone: Here the gene names and germline are mouse. The CDR3 is cut off 4 residues early in the read; its end comes from the germline J gene. The chain couples TRBV5 to TRBJ2-3; D unresolved. From germline, CDR1 is LGHNA and CDR2 YNLKQL (reference sequence). V was cut by 0 bases and J by 0 bases, with 4 bases left in between. This CDR3 is built from 14 residues. The CDR3 loop is CASSQELSAETLYF. The CDR3 bases that were read are TGTGCCAGCAGCCAAGAGCTGAGTGCAGAA.

This clone has only a few counts. Any gene name here is a mouse gene name. The read ends 4 residues shy of where the CDR3 ends; the end is completed using the germline J gene. This chain joins TRBV13-3 and TRBJ2-7; 9 bases match TRBD2. CDR3 length: 13 residues. Germline CDR1 NNHDY, CDR2 SYVADS. The part of the CDR3 DNA that was read is TGTGCCAGCAGTTTGACTGGGGGTTAT. Protein sequence: CASSLTGGY. The full CDR3 sequence reads CASSLTGGYEQYF.

On this clone: Germline and genes here are mouse. The read ends 4 residues shy of where the CDR3 ends; the end is completed using the germline J gene. The rearrangement uses TRBV5 and TRBJ2-7; 7 positions agree with TRBD2. V gave up 4 bases and J gave up 3 bases; unmatched junction bases: 3. CDR1 LGHNA and CDR2 YNLKQL come from the germline V gene (reference sequence). The length of the CDR3 is 13 residues. The CDR3: CASSPDWDYEQYF. The covered CDR3 bases are TGTGCCAGCAGCCCTGACTGGGACTAT.

This clone was seen only a few times. Genes and germline are mouse. The missing CDR3 end, 4 residues past where the read stops, is filled in from the germline J gene. The V and J genes are TRBV1 and TRBJ2-1; the D gene is possibly TRBD2 (6 bases). Trimming pared 0 bases from V and 1 base from J, leaving 10 bases between. Germline V CDR1 and CDR2: NSQYPW, LRSPGD (reference sequence). CDR3 size: 16 residues. This chain's CDR3 is CTCSAEGWGNYAEQFF. The sequenced part of the CDR3 DNA is TGCACCTGCAGTGCAGAGGGCTGGGGAAACTATGCT.

Comment on this clone: All gene names here are mouse names. The read terminates 4 residues ahead of where the CDR3 ends, so the germline J gene completes it. The J gene is TRBJ1-2, the V gene TRBV5, with 7 bases aligning to TRBD1. Looked up from germline, CDR1 is LGHNA and CDR2 is YNLKQL (reference sequence). The CDR3 covers 15 residues. J lost 1 base, V lost 4 bases, and 6 bases had no gene match. This CDR3 reads CASSPSGTVNSDYTF. The sequenced CDR3 bases are TGTGCCAGCAGCCCATCCGGGACAGTAAACTCC.

This clone showed up just a few times. Gene names follow the mouse nomenclature. Sequencing ends 4 residues short of the CDR3 end; the germline J gene provides the rest. The genes are TRBV13-1 and TRBJ2-7, with 10 bases identical to TRBD2. This CDR3 spans 13 amino acids. Germline V gives CDR1 NSHNY, CDR2 SYGAGN. V lost 7 bases to trimming and J lost 3 bases; unmatched junction nucleotides: 4. CDR3 sequence reads: CASRDWGNYEQYF. The DNA read from the CDR3 is TGTGCCAGCCGGGACTGGGGAAACTAT.

As concerns this clone: Any gene name here is a mouse gene name. The read is 4 residues too short to cover the CDR3 end, so that end is filled in from the germline J gene. The chain combines TRBV5 with TRBJ2-1; D is perhaps TRBD1 (5 bases). Trimming shortened V by 0 bases and J by 3 bases, and 9 bases separated the two germline ends. The CDR3 is 15 amino acids. Per germline, CDR1 LGHNA and CDR2 YNLKQL (reference sequence). The chain's CDR3 is CASSQDAGIYAEQFF. The part of the CDR3 DNA that was read is TGTGCCAGCAGCCAAGATGCAGGGATCTATGCT.

This clone was counted between two and nine times. The gene names given are mouse names. Coverage ceases 4 residues before the CDR3 finishes, and the germline J gene fills in the end. The chain links TRBV13-3 to TRBJ2-1; 9 bases fit TRBD2. Per the germline V gene, CDR1 is NNHDY and CDR2 is SYVADS. V gave up 2 bases and J gave up 3 bases; unmatched junction bases: 3. This CDR3 region has 15 residues. The covered CDR3 bases are TGTGCCAGCAGTGAGGCCTGGGGGGGCTATGCT. Encoded protein: CASSEAWGGYA. The full CDR3 reads CASSEAWGGYAEQFF.

This clone was detected only a few times. Gene and germline names: mouse. The CDR3 is cut off 4 residues early in the read; its end comes from the germline J gene. Other DNA sequences in this specimen translate into the identical CDR3. V is TRBV31 and J is TRBJ2-3; 9 nucleotides agree with TRBD1. The CDR3 covers 13 residues. Per germline, CDR1 GKSSPN and CDR2 SITVG. After removal of 5 bases from V and 3 bases from J, the junction contained 3 bases not matched to a gene. CDR3 region: CAWGTGSAETLYF. The sequenced CDR3 bases are TGTGCCTGGGGGACAGGGTCGGCAGAA.

The sample holds a few counts of this clone. These gene names are mouse names. The CDR3 end is not reached by the read, which stops 4 residues before it; the germline J gene fills it in. V and J are TRBV13-3 and TRBJ1-2, with TRBD1 as a possible D gene (6 bases). The CDR3 has 15 amino acids. Looked up from germline, CDR1 is NNHDY and CDR2 is SYVADS. The V gene lost 3 bases and the J gene lost 1 base, with 13 bases spanning the gap. CDR3 DNA, as far as it was read: TGTGCCAGCAGTGGGGGGAGGGGACAAAACTCC. This sequence encodes CASSGGRGQNS. The full CDR3 is CASSGGRGQNSDYTF.

In its sample, this clone was seen a few times. Mouse gene names and germline throughout. The missing CDR3 end, 4 residues past where the read stops, is filled in from the germline J gene. Other nucleotide sequences from this sample produce the same CDR3. V usage is TRBV31 and J usage is TRBJ1-2, with 7 bases aligning to TRBD1. This CDR3 contains 13 residues. The germline CDR1 and CDR2 sequences are GKSSPN and SITVG. J gave up 3 bases and V 1 base, and 2 bases lay outside the gene matches. The CDR3 region is CAWSQGADSDYTF. Incomplete CDR3 DNA: TGTGCCTGGAGTCAGGGGGCTGACTCC.

About this clone itself: Mouse names are used for the genes. The sequenced CDR3 bases are TGCACCTGCAGCCAGGGGACAGAA. It translates to CTCSQGTE. From start to end, the CDR3 is CTCSQGTETLYF. The chain couples TRBV1 to TRBJ2-3, with D tentatively TRBD1 (6 bases). The read finishes 4 residues shy of the CDR3 end, and the germline J gene is used to complete it. The V and J ends lost 6 bases and 4 bases respectively, with 8 bases between them. Germline CDR1 and CDR2: NSQYPW and LRSPGD (reference sequence). The CDR3 spans 12 residues.

As for this clone: Gene names and germline refer to mouse. The sequenced fragment ends 4 residues before the CDR3 boundary, so the rest is inferred from the germline J gene. This chain links TRBV31 with TRBJ2-5; D call uncertain. The CDR3 runs 11 residues. Germline V CDR1 and CDR2: GKSSPN, SITVG. The CDR3 spells CAWSPSDTQYF. The CDR3 bases that were read are TGTGCCTGGAGTCCCTCGGAC.